This entry concerns a single TCR beta chain. This clone was detected only a few times. Its target antigen remains unknown. No qualities accompany the bases; no much larger clone lies one base away. Collaborating institutions collected whole blood in K2EDTA tubes following their own protocols. Collaborator samples were shipped for TCRbeta analysis as frozen whole blood, isolated PBMCs, or DNA extracted from either sample type. The data belong to a study of blood T cell repertoires in COVID-19 (dated by TCRdb to the early 2020s). Regarding the study in general: Samples covering the acute and convalescent phases of COVID-19 were provided by collaborators in the United States, Italy and Spain. The prospective study material was composed of cDNA or gDNA derived from T cells, B-cell-depleted T cells, or PBMCs. The dataset comprised deeply sampled blood TCRbeta repertoires from subjects exposed to, actively infected with, or recovered from COVID-19. The repertoires were released in a freely available public database meant as a resource for research on the immune response to SARS-CoV-2. Samples came from the ongoing ImmuneRACE study (first 160 participants) plus 1,254 subjects from 6 global collaborators. The sample metadata nearly always contained a de-identified subject ID, COVID-19 status, age in years and sex. Where HLA class I and class II types were available, the types were taken from metadata supplied by the sample provider, not from assay-based typing. The paper's findings and limits, for the study overall: The amount of clinical and demographic metadata varied by source and participant and was provided uncurated.

The immunoSEQ Assay, a bias-controlled multiplex PCR, was used to amplify TCRbeta CDR3 regions from genomic DNA. The authors' analysis ran thus. The number of nucleated cells in each sample was estimated by amplification of reference gene primers within the assay. Sequence reads were collapsed and filtered to measure the absolute abundance of every unique TCRbeta CDR3 rearrangement. Productive Simpson clonality was computed per sample as the square root of Simpson's diversity index over productive rearrangements. Sourced from immuneACCESS, this table was stored by TCRdb with only in-frame sequences that have V and J called. A share of the clones is absent; for the studies checked, an unresolved V gene accounts for under half, and the remainder has no known explanation. V and J calls and clone size follow that table, whereas D and trimming were derived from the DNA. This sample lists 120,000 or so clones; around three quarters were detected once. The ten largest clones add up to about 2.2% of the sample.

V and J are truncated by 4 bases and 3 bases respectively, leaving an intervening sequence of 14 bases. CDR1 SGHDT and CDR2 YYEEEE were looked up in the germline V gene. The CDR3 goes from the cysteine to the phenylalanine over 16 residues. Left in the record is the CDR3 DNA by itself, 48 bases read in frame from the first base. The sequence derives from a woman aged 65 to 85 with acute or convalescent COVID-19. Sequencing used peripheral blood. The chain employs TRBV5-6 and TRBJ1-6; the D gene cannot be resolved reliably. The CDR3 loop reads CASSRREIFYNSPLHF. The nucleotide sequence is TGTGCCAGCAGCCGGCGGGAGATTTTCTATAATTCACCCCTCCACTTT.